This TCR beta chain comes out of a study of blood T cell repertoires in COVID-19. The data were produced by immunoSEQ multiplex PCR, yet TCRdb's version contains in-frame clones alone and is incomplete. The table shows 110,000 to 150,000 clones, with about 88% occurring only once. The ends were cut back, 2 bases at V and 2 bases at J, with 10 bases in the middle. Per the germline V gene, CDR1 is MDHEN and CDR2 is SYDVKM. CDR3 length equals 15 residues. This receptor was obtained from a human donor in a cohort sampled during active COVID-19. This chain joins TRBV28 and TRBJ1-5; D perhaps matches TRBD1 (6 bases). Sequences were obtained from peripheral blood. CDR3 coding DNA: TGTGCCAGCAGTTTAGGGGGGGCGGGCAATCAGCCCCAGCATTTT. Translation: CASSLGGAGNQPQHF.